This record covers a single T cell receptor beta chain. Its antigen remains unknown. The sort gate was single viable CD3+CD4+CD8-CD45RO+ cells for memory CD4+ T cells. This record belongs to a study of memory CD4+ T cells and cytomegalovirus serostatus. The study's findings and limits: Repertoires predicted CMV serostatus with median bootstrapped AUC of 0.95.

CDR1 and CDR2 (germline): MRHNA, SNTAGT. V lost 3 bases and J lost 0, with 21 bases in between. The CDR3 runs 19 residues. TCRdb's copy holds only in-frame clones and misses some; the assay was immunoSEQ multiplex PCR. Of 55,000 or so clones in the sample, around four fifths were seen once. The sequence was obtained from an adult in good health and CMV-seropositive. Sample: memory CD4+ T cells from blood. This chain uses TRBV6-4 with TRBJ1-3; D unclear. CDR3 region: CASSDGPESHLRSGNTIYF. In DNA form, the CDR3 reads TGTGCCAGCAGTGATGGGCCCGAGTCTCACCTCCGCTCTGGAAACACCATATATTTT.